The T cell receptor (beta chain) under discussion was sequenced for a study of T cells in Graves' hyperthyroidism and ophthalmopathy. Study-wide results and caveats: Stable hyperthyroidism and ophthalmopathy were separated using 13 V-J signatures. Expanded thyroid clonotypes (above 0.001) were mostly also found in blood.

Amplification targeted TCR beta CDR3 regions from RNA transcripts. During a first-round RT-PCR of the TCR CDR3, the HTBI primer set was used. TCRdb reanalysed the multiplex PCR reads using MiXCR and keeps one entry per CDR3 protein. Among some 400,000 distinct CDR3 sequences listed, roughly 13% were seen once. This clonotype was picked up many times. The antigen remains undetermined. Deletions cut 1 base from V and 2 bases from J, with 15 bases between. Germline lookup yields CDR1 DFQATT and CDR2 SNEGSKA (reference sequence). The CDR3 totals 15 residues. Input material: blood. This chain connects TRBV20-1 to TRBJ2-7, with TRBD1 as a possible D gene (6 bases). This sequence originates from a man aged 25-45 years with Graves' hyperthyroidism that later progressed to Graves' ophthalmopathy. CDR3 sequence: CSARGGPGTPYEQYF. As DNA, the CDR3 is TGCAGTGCTAGAGGAGGTCCCGGGACACCCTACGAGCAGTACTTC.